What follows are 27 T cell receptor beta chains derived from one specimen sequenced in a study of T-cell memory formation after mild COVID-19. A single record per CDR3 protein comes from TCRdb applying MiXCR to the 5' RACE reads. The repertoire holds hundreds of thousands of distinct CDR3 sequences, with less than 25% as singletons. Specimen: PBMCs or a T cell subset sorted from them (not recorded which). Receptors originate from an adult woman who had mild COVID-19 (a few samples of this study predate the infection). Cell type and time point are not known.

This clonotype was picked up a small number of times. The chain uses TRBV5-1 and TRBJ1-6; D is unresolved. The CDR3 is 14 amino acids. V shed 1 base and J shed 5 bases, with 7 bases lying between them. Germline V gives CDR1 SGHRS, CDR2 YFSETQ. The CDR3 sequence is CASSLQTDNSPLHF. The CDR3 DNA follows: TGCGCCAGCAGCTTGCAGACCGATAATTCACCCCTCCACTTT.

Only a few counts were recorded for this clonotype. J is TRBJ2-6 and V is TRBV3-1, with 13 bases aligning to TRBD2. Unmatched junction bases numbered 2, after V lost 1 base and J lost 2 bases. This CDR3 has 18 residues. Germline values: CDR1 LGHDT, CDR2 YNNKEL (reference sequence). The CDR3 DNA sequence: TGTGCCAGCAGCCAAGTAGGACTAGCGGGAGCTGGGGCCAACGTCCTGACTTTC. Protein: CASSQVGLAGAGANVLTF. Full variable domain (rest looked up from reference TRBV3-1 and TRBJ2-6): DTAVSQTPKYLVTQMGNDKSIKCEQNLGHDTMYWYKQDSKKFLKIMFSYNNKELIINETVPNRFSPKSPDKAHLNLHINSLELGDSAVYFCASSQVGLAGAGANVLTFGAGSRLTVL.

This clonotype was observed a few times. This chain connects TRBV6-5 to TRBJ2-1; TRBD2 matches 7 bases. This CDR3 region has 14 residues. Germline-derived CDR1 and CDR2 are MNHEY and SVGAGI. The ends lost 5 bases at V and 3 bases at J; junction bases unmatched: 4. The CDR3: CASSPLAIYNEQFF. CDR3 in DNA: TGTGCCAGCAGTCCACTAGCGATCTACAATGAGCAGTTCTTC.

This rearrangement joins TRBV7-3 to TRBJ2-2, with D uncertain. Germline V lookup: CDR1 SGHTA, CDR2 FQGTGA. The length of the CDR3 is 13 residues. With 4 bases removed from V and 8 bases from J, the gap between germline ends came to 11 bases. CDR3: CASSSPIAGELFF. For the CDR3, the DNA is TGTGCCAGCAGCTCCCCCATCGCAGGGGAGCTGTTTTTT.

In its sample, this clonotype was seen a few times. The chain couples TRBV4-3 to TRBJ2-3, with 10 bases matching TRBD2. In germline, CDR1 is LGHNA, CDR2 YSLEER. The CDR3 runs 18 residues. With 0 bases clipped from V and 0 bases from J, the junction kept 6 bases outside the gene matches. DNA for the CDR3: TGCGCCAGCAGCCAAGATGACCTAGCGGGAGCTAGCACAGATACGCAGTATTTT. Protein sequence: CASSQDDLAGASTDTQYF.

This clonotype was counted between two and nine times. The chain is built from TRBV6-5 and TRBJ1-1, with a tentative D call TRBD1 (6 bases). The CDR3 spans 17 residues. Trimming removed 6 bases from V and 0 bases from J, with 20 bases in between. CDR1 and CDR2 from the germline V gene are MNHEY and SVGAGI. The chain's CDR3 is CASSPRGGQSLNTEAFF. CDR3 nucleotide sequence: TGTGCCAGCAGCCCGCGGGGGGGGCAGAGTTTGAACACTGAAGCTTTCTTT.

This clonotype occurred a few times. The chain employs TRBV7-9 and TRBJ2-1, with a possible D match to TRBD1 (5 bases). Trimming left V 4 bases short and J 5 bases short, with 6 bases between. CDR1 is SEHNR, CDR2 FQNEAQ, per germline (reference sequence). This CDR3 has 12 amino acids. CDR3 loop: CASSSTDNEQFF. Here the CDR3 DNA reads TGTGCCAGCAGCTCGACAGACAATGAGCAGTTCTTC.

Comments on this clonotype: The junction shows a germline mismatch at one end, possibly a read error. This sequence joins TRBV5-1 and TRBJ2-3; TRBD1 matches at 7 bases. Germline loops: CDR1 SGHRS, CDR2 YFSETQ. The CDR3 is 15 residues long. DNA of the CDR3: TGCGCCAGCAGATTGGGACAGCACATCACAGATACGCAGTATTTT. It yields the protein CASRLGQHITDTQYF.

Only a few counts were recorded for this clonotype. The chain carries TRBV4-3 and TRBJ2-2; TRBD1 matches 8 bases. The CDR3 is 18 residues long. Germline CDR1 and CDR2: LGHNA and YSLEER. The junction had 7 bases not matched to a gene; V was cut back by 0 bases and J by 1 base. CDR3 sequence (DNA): TGCGCCAGCAGCCAAGATAGGGCAGGGGGCTTGAACACCGGGGAGCTGTTTTTT. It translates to CASSQDRAGGLNTGELFF.

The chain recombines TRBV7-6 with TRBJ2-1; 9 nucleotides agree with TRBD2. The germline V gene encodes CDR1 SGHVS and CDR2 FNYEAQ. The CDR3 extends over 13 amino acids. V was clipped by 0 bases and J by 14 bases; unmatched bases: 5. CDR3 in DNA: TGTGCCAGCAGCTTAGCGAGCGGGGGGACGGAGTTCTTC. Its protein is CASSLASGGTEFF.

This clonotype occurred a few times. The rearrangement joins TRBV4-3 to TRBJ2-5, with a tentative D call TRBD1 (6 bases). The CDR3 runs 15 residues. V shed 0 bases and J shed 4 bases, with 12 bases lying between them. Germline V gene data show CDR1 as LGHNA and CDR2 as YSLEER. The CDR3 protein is CASSQDRRGSETQYF. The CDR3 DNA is TGCGCCAGCAGCCAAGATCGCAGGGGCTCAGAGACCCAGTACTTC.

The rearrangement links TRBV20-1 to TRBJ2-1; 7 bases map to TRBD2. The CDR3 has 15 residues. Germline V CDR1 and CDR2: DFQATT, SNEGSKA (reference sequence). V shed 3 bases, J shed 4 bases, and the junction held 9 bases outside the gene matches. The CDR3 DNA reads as TGCAGTGCTAGCCCGACTAGCAGGCGATACAATGAGCAGTTCTTC. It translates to CSASPTSRRYNEQFF.

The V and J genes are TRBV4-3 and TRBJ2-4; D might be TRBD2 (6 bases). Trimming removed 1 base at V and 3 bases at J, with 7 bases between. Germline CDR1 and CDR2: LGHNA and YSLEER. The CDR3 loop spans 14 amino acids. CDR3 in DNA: TGCGCCAGCAGCCAAGGGGGACTCAAAAACATTCAGTACTTC. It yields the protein CASSQGGLKNIQYF.

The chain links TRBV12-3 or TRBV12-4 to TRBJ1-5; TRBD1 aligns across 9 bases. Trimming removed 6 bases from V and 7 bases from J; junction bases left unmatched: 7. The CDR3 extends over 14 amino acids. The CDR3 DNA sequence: TGTGCCAGCAGCGGACAGGGGAAGGACCAGCCCCAGCATTTT. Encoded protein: CASSGQGKDQPQHF.

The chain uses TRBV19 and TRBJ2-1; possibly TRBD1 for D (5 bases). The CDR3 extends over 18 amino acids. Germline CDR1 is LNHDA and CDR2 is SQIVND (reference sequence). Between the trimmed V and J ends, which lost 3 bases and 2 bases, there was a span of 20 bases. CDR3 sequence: CASSMGGPRASPYNEQFF. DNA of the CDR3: TGTGCCAGTAGTATGGGCGGCCCCAGGGCTTCACCCTACAATGAGCAGTTCTTC.

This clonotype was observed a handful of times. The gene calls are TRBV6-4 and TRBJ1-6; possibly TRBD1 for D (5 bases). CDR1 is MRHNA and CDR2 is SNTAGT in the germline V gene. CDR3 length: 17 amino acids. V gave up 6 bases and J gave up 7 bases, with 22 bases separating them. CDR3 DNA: TGTGCCAGCAGAGCCACCGGGACCCCAGGGTCCAATTCACCCCTCCACTTT. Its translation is CASRATGTPGSNSPLHF.

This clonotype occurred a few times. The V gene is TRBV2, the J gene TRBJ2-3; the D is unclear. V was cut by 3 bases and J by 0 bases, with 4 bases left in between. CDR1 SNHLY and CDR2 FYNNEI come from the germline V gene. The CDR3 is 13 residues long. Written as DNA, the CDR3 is TGTGCCAGCAGTGACCACAGCACAGATACGCAGTATTTT. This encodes CASSDHSTDTQYF.

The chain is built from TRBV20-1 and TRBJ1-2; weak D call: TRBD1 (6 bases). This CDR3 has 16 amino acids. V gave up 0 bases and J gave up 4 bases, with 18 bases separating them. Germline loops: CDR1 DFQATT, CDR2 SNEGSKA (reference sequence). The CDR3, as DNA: TGCAGTGCTAGAGACCCTACACAGGGTTTTACCTATGGCTACACCTTC. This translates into CSARDPTQGFTYGYTF.

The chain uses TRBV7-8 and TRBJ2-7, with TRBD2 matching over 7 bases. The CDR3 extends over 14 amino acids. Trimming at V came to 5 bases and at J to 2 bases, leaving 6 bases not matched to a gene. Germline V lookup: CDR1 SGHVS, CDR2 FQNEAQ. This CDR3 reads CASSPRGGPYEQYF. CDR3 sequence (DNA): TGTGCCAGCAGCCCCCGCGGGGGACCCTACGAGCAGTACTTC.

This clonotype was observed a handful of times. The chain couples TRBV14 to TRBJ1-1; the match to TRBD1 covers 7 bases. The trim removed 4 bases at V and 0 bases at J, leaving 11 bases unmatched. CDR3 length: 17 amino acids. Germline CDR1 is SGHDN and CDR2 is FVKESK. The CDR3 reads CASSLGIWTGMNTEAFF. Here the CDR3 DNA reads TGTGCCAGCAGCCTCGGTATCTGGACAGGAATGAACACTGAAGCTTTCTTT.

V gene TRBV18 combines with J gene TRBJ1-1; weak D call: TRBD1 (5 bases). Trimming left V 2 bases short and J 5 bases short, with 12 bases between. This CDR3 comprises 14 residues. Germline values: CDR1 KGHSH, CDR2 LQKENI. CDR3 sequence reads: CASSPSGGGTEAFF. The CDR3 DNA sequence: TGTGCCAGCTCACCATCTGGGGGAGGAACTGAAGCTTTCTTT.

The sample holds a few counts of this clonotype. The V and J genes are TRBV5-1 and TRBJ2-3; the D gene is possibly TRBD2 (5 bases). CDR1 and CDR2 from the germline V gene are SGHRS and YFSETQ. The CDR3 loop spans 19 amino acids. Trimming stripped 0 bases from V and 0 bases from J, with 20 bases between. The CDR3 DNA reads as TGCGCCAGCAGCTTGGCTCTGGGAGCTGGCGGAATGAGCACAGATACGCAGTATTTT. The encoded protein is CASSLALGAGGMSTDTQYF.

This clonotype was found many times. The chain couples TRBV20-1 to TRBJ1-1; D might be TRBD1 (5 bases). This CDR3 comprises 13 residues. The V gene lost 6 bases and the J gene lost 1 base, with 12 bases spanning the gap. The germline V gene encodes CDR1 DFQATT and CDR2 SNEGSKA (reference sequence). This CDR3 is CSATRDGNTEAFF. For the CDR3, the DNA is TGCAGTGCGACCCGGGACGGGAACACTGAAGCTTTCTTT.

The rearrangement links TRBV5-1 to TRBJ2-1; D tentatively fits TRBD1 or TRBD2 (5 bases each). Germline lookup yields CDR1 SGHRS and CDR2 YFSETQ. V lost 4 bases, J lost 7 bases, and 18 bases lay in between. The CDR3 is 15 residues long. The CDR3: CASSLQEVPRNEQFF. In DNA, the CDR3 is TGCGCCAGCAGCCTACAGGAGGTACCAAGGAATGAGCAGTTCTTC. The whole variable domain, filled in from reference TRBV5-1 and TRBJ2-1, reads KAGVTQTPRYLIKTRGQQVTLSCSPISGHRSVSWYQQTPGQGLQFLFEYFSETQRNKGNFPGRFSGRQFSNSRSEMNVSTLELGDSALYLCASSLQEVPRNEQFFGPGTRLTVL.

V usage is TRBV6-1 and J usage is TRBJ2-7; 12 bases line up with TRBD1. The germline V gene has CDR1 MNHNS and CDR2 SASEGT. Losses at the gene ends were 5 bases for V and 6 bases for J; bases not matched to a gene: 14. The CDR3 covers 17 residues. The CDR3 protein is CASSFYPLGQGASEQYF. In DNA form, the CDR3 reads TGTGCCAGCAGTTTCTATCCCTTGGGACAGGGGGCCTCCGAGCAGTACTTC.

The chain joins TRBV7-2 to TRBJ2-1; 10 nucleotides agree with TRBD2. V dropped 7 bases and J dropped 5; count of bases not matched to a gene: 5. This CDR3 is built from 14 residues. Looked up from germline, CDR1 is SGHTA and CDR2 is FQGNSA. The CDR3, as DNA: TGTGCCAGCACCACTAGCGGGGCACACAATGAGCAGTTCTTC. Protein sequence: CASTTSGAHNEQFF.

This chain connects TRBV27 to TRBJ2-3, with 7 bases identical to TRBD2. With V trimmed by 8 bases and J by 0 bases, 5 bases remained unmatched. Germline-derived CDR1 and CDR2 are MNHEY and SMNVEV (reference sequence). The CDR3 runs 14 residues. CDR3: CASGEGLSTDTQYF. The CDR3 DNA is TGTGCCAGCGGGGAGGGCTTGAGCACAGATACGCAGTATTTT.